Below are 7 T cell receptor beta chains sequenced from a single sample in a study of T cell responses to AZD1222 COVID-19 vaccine. The data were produced by immunoSEQ multiplex PCR, yet TCRdb's version contains in-frame clones alone and is incomplete. The sample includes under 150,000 clones, about nine tenths of them seen just once. The input for sequencing was peripheral blood, taken 28 days after the second AZD1222 dose. The receptors were gathered from an adult who received the AZD1222 COVID-19 vaccine.

CDR3 nucleotides: TGTGCCATACGATCATACTCCGGGAGCAATCAGCCCCAGCATTTT. Protein product: CAIRSYSGSNQPQHF. This chain connects TRBV6-5 to TRBJ1-5, with D hard to call. Trimming removed 10 bases from V and 1 base from J, with 17 bases in between. This CDR3 contains 15 residues. Germline values: CDR1 MNHEY, CDR2 SVGAGI.

The CDR3 is CASSQGLRNEQFF. As DNA, the CDR3 is TGTGCCAGCAGCCAAGGGCTGAGGAATGAGCAGTTCTTC. The chain is built from TRBV14 and TRBJ2-1; D remains ambiguous. The CDR3 spans 13 residues. Germline V lookup: CDR1 SGHDN, CDR2 FVKESK. V was pared by 1 base and J by 7 bases, with 8 bases between.

CDR3 DNA sequence: TGTGCCAGTAGTGGAGTTTTGAACACTGAAGCTTTCTTT. As protein: CASSGVLNTEAFF. This chain links TRBV19 with TRBJ1-1, with D unresolved. The germline V gene encodes CDR1 LNHDA and CDR2 SQIVND (reference sequence). Trimming cost V 5 bases and J 0 bases, with 7 bases left between them. The CDR3 spans 13 residues.

J is TRBJ2-2 and V is TRBV4-1, with D possibly TRBD2 on 6 matching bases. The CDR3 spans 15 residues. Per germline, CDR1 MGHRA and CDR2 YSYEKL. V was pared by 2 bases and J by 5 bases, with 12 bases between. The CDR3 reads CASSQSPAGTGELFF. The CDR3 nucleotides read TGCGCCAGCAGCCAATCCCCAGCGGGTACCGGGGAGCTGTTTTTT.

For this clone: Other DNA sequences of this sample code for an identical CDR3. V is TRBV27 and J is TRBJ1-2, with D possibly TRBD1 on 6 matching bases. V was pared by 3 bases and J by 8 bases, with 13 bases between. Germline assignment: CDR1 MNHEY and CDR2 SMNVEV (reference sequence). CDR3 length equals 13 residues. This CDR3 is CASSFRGAGGYTF. DNA for the CDR3: TGTGCCAGCAGTTTCCGGGGGGCGGGGGGCTACACCTTC.

This sequence joins TRBV6-5 and TRBJ2-7, with TRBD2 as a possible D gene (6 bases). The germline V gene encodes CDR1 MNHEY and CDR2 SVGAGI. V was cut by 6 bases and J by 9 bases, with 24 bases left in between. The CDR3 loop spans 15 amino acids. The CDR3 sequence is CASSPDRSGAYPQYF. DNA of the CDR3: TGTGCCAGCAGCCCCGACCGGTCGGGAGCCTACCCGCAGTACTTC.

The gene calls are TRBV7-6 and TRBJ2-2; maybe TRBD1 (8 bases). The CDR3 is 15 residues long. Between the trimmed V and J ends, which lost 5 bases and 6 bases, there was a span of 16 bases. Germline CDR1 SGHVS, CDR2 FNYEAQ. The chain's CDR3 is CASSLGQGGAGELFF. For the CDR3, the DNA is TGTGCCAGCAGCCTCGGACAGGGAGGGGCCGGGGAGCTGTTTTTT.